The sequence of this T cell receptor beta chain was determined in a study of blood T cell repertoires in COVID-19. Whole-study context: PBMCs, B-cell-depleted T cells, or T cells were the source of the cDNA or gDNA that made up the material.

The germline V gene encodes CDR1 MNHEY and CDR2 SVGAGI. This CDR3 spans 16 amino acids. V was trimmed by 2 bases and J by 3 bases, leaving 16 bases between them. Measured with immunoSEQ multiplex PCR; TCRdb has only the in-frame clones, and not every one. Altogether under 400,000 clones are present, roughly nine tenths being singletons, with the ten largest covering 3.9%. V gene TRBV6-5 combines with J gene TRBJ1-1, with a weak D call TRBD1 (5 bases). The receptor was isolated from a woman aged 60-70 years with COVID-19, enrolled during active disease. The source material was peripheral blood. CDR3 region: CASSYASRGSYTEAFF. Written as DNA, the CDR3 is TGTGCCAGCAGTTACGCCTCTAGGGGCAGTTACACTGAAGCTTTCTTT.